This T cell receptor beta chain was identified in a study of cytomegalovirus exposure and HLA in healthy donors. This clone appeared a single time. Its antigen is unknown. The validation cohort, a group of 120 subjects, included the donors and was separate from the roughly 600-subject first cohort. The protocol was immunoSEQ multiplex PCR, while the TCRdb copy is restricted to in-frame clones and leaves out a portion. The sample lists roughly 300,000 clones, roughly 88% seen once, with approximately 0.9% in the top ten. Overall study findings and caveats: TCR beta chains numbering some 160 were designated cytomegalovirus-associated.

The V segment lost 11 bases and the J segment 2 bases; nucleotides outside the gene matches: 7. The CDR3 loop spans 13 amino acids. Germline CDR1 is LNHNV and CDR2 is YYDKDF (reference sequence). The V call is TRBV15, the J call TRBJ2-5; 8 bases are shared with TRBD1. The sequenced sample was PBMCs. This TCR came from a woman aged 18-30 years in good health and CMV-seronegative. The CDR3 nucleotides read TGTGCCCCATGGACAGGGCAGCAAGAGACCCAGTACTTC. It specifies CAPWTGQQETQYF.